One sample yielded the 27 T cell receptor beta chains listed below, sequenced in a study of T cell responses to AZD1222 COVID-19 vaccine (dated by TCRdb to 2020 to 2023). To prepare the library, the immunoSEQ multiplex PCR assay was applied. Held by TCRdb, this immuneACCESS table contains in-frame sequences only and omits some clones. Under half of the omission traces to an unresolved V gene where checked; the cause of the rest is unknown. The sample table contains tens of thousands of clones; only one count was recorded for roughly nine tenths of them. The ten largest make up about 9% of the sample. This sample's time point label indicates: about 28 days (+/-7) after the second vaccine dose. Source: peripheral blood, taken 28 days after the second AZD1222 dose. Receptors were obtained from an adult who received the AZD1222 COVID-19 vaccine.

The gene calls are TRBV12-3 or TRBV12-4 and TRBJ1-5; D remains unclear. V lost 6 bases to trimming and J lost 6 bases, with 9 bases between them. The CDR3 has 12 amino acids. CDR3 DNA sequence: TGTGCCAGCAGCCTCATTGGTCAGCCCCAGCATTTT. Amino acids: CASSLIGQPQHF.

The chain uses TRBV4-1 and TRBJ2-7; D is possibly TRBD1 (6 bases). Germline values: CDR1 MGHRA, CDR2 YSYEKL. The V and J ends lost 5 bases and 1 base respectively, with 15 bases between them. The CDR3 has 15 amino acids. The CDR3 region has the DNA TGCGCCAGCAGCTCCTCCGGGACATCTTCCTACGAGCAGTACTTC. It codes for CASSSSGTSSYEQYF.

V and J are TRBV5-1 and TRBJ2-3; possibly TRBD2 for D (5 bases). The CDR3 totals 15 residues. The V gene lost 0 bases and the J gene lost 0 bases, with 8 bases spanning the gap. Germline-derived CDR1 and CDR2 are SGHRS and YFSETQ. The CDR3 region has the DNA TGCGCCAGCAGCTTGGTCGGCGGGAGCACAGATACGCAGTATTTT. This encodes CASSLVGGSTDTQYF.

The chain carries TRBV6-2 or TRBV6-3 and TRBJ2-7, with D tentatively TRBD2 (6 bases). The CDR3 length is 16 residues. V lost 2 bases and J 7 bases, leaving 21 bases between the germline ends. The germline V gene has CDR1 MNHEY and CDR2 SVGEGT. This chain's CDR3 is CASSYPFGALGTEQYF. The CDR3 coding sequence is TGTGCCAGCAGTTACCCCTTTGGGGCTCTGGGGACTGAGCAGTACTTC.

The chain couples TRBV7-2 to TRBJ2-7, with 11 bases fitting TRBD2. J lost 2 bases, V lost 5 bases, and 5 bases had no gene match. The CDR3 length is 15 residues. The germline CDR1 and CDR2 sequences are SGHTA and FQGNSA. This CDR3 reads CASSLASGGTYEQYF. Here the CDR3 DNA reads TGTGCCAGCAGCCTCGCTAGCGGGGGGACCTACGAGCAGTACTTC.

The CDR3 spells CASSQPLLGPEGEQFF. DNA for the CDR3: TGTGCCAGCAGCCAACCCCTACTCGGGCCTGAGGGTGAGCAGTTCTTC. The V and J genes are TRBV7-2 and TRBJ2-1; the D gene is possibly TRBD2 (5 bases). V gave up 5 bases and J gave up 9 bases, with 23 bases separating them. The CDR3 runs to 16 residues. In germline, CDR1 is SGHTA, CDR2 FQGNSA.

The rearrangement uses TRBV3-1 (or the pseudogene TRBV3-2) and TRBJ2-3; a weak D match, TRBD2 (7 bases). Germline V gene lookup returns CDR1 LGHDT and CDR2 YNNKEL (reference sequence). Trimming took off 6 bases at V and 7 bases at J, with 20 bases between the two ends. This CDR3 contains 15 residues. Written as DNA, the CDR3 is TGTGCCAGCAGGTCCACGCTGGGGGGGCGGCATACGCAGTATTTT. As protein: CASRSTLGGRHTQYF.

The chain carries TRBV19 and TRBJ2-5; maybe TRBD2 (6 bases). The ends were cut back, 6 bases at V and 1 base at J, with 18 bases in the middle. Germline CDR1 is LNHDA and CDR2 is SQIVND (reference sequence). This CDR3 contains 16 residues. CDR3 amino acids: CASSPNRGRPQETQYF. The CDR3 DNA follows: TGTGCCAGTAGCCCGAATCGGGGGAGGCCCCAAGAGACCCAGTACTTC.

This clone was seen just once. V usage is TRBV7-2 and J usage is TRBJ2-1, with TRBD2 matching 9 bases. From germline, CDR1 is SGHTA and CDR2 FQGNSA. V was clipped by 1 base and J by 15 bases; unmatched bases: 7. The CDR3 runs 13 residues. CDR3 loop: CASSLGLAGVGFF. CDR3 coding DNA: TGTGCCAGCAGCTTAGGATTAGCGGGGGTGGGGTTCTTC.

The chain is built from TRBV11-2 and TRBJ1-5; D possibly corresponds to TRBD1 (5 bases). CDR3 length: 15 amino acids. Germline V gene sequence: CDR1 SGHAT, CDR2 FQNNGV. The germline V and J ends were trimmed by 0 bases and 7 bases, with 13 bases remaining between them. The CDR3 sequence is CASSLDPGPRQPQHF. The CDR3 bases are TGTGCCAGCAGCTTAGATCCGGGACCGAGGCAGCCCCAGCATTTT.

The gene calls are TRBV4-2 and TRBJ2-1; 9 bases fit TRBD2. The germline CDR1 and CDR2 sequences are LGHNA and YNFKEQ. V dropped 0 bases and J dropped 0; count of bases not matched to a gene: 12. CDR3 length: 20 amino acids. In nucleotides, the CDR3 is TGTGCCAGCAGCCAAGATCTCTCTAGCGGGACTTCGAGCTCCTACAATGAGCAGTTCTTC. Protein product: CASSQDLSSGTSSSYNEQFF.

A single count supports this clone. The rearrangement links TRBV6-2 or TRBV6-3 to TRBJ2-1; perhaps TRBD1 as D (6 bases). The CDR3 has 16 residues. The V end was cut by 6 bases, the J end by 3 bases, with 18 bases between. Germline V gene sequence: CDR1 MNHEY, CDR2 SVGEGT. Here the CDR3 reads CASSDPSGVGYNEQFF. Here the CDR3 DNA reads TGTGCCAGCAGCGACCCTTCAGGGGTGGGCTACAATGAGCAGTTCTTC.

The rearrangement joins TRBV19 to TRBJ1-1; possibly TRBD1 for D (6 bases). Germline V lookup: CDR1 LNHDA, CDR2 SQIVND (reference sequence). Trimming removed 2 bases from V and 5 bases from J, with 15 bases in between. CDR3 size: 15 residues. In DNA form, the CDR3 reads TGTGCCAGTAGTATATTCGGCAGGGGAGGTACTGAAGCTTTCTTT. Its protein product is CASSIFGRGGTEAFF. The whole variable domain, filled in from reference TRBV19 and TRBJ1-1, reads DGGITQSPKYLFRKEGQNVTLSCEQNLNHDAMYWYRQDPGQGLRLIYYSQIVNDFQKGDIAEGYSVSREKKESFPLTVTSAQKNPTAFYLCASSIFGRGGTEAFFGQGTRLTVV.

The J gene is TRBJ1-1, the V gene TRBV20-1; 7 positions match TRBD1. Germline V gives CDR1 DFQATT, CDR2 SNEGSKA (reference sequence). The length of the CDR3 is 16 residues. Trimming cost V 6 bases and J 1 base; bases outside gene matches: 14. The chain's CDR3 is CSASLGQPRWNTEAFF. Here the CDR3 DNA reads TGCAGTGCAAGTCTGGGACAGCCCCGGTGGAACACTGAAGCTTTCTTT.

J is TRBJ2-1 and V is TRBV6-6; D is possibly TRBD1 or TRBD2 (6 bases each). The germline V gene has CDR1 MNHNY and CDR2 SVGAGI (reference sequence). This CDR3 is 16 amino acids long. Between the trimmed V and J ends, which lost 4 bases and 4 bases, there was a span of 17 bases. CDR3 protein: CASSFGGGGGYNEQFF. In DNA form, the CDR3 reads TGTGCCAGCAGTTTCGGAGGGGGAGGAGGTTACAATGAGCAGTTCTTC.

This chain uses TRBV21-1 with TRBJ2-7. TRBV21-1 is a documented pseudogene. The CDR3 is 16 residues long. The CDR3 DNA follows: TGTGCCAGCAGCAAAGAATCGCAGGCCGGGTCCTACGAGCAGTACGTC. It translates to CASSKESQAGSYEQYV.

The J gene is TRBJ1-1, the V gene TRBV30, with no clear D. The CDR3 runs to 14 residues. The germline gives CDR1 GTSNPN, CDR2 SVGIG (reference sequence). V lost 0 bases and J lost 2, with 10 bases in between. The CDR3: CAWSVRLGNTEAFF. CDR3 sequence (DNA): TGTGCCTGGAGTGTACGGCTAGGAAACACTGAAGCTTTCTTT.

J is TRBJ2-3 and V is TRBV6-2 or TRBV6-3, with 8 positions matching TRBD2. V trimming: 2 bases; J trimming: 2 bases; junction bases outside the gene matches: 6. Germline values: CDR1 MNHEY, CDR2 SVGEGT. The CDR3 covers 16 residues. CDR3 in amino acids: CASSYPLAADTDTQYF. The CDR3 nucleotides are TGTGCCAGCAGTTACCCACTAGCGGCTGACACAGATACGCAGTATTTT.

The V call is TRBV25-1, the J call TRBJ2-2; D perhaps matches TRBD1 (5 bases). Germline lookup yields CDR1 MGHDK and CDR2 SYGVNS. Trimming pared 6 bases from V and 1 base from J, leaving 15 bases between. CDR3 size: 16 residues. The CDR3 region is CASREPQGGNTGELFF. The CDR3 nucleotides are TGTGCCAGCAGAGAACCCCAGGGTGGGAACACCGGGGAGCTGTTTTTT.

The V and J genes are TRBV4-2 and TRBJ2-3; 9 bases map to TRBD1. The V segment lost 0 bases and the J segment 2 bases; nucleotides outside the gene matches: 9. There are 18 residues in the CDR3. The V gene's germline CDR1 is LGHNA and CDR2 YNFKEQ. DNA for the CDR3: TGTGCCAGCAGCCAAGAAGGGACCGGGACAGGGATCACAGATACGCAGTATTTT. This sequence encodes CASSQEGTGTGITDTQYF.

The V and J genes are TRBV6-5 and TRBJ2-1, with no clear D. Germline V gene sequence: CDR1 MNHEY, CDR2 SVGAGI. This CDR3 contains 15 residues. Trimming left V 6 bases short and J 0 bases short, with 12 bases between. The CDR3 DNA is TGTGCCAGCAGAGCGCTCCGAGGCTCCTACAATGAGCAGTTCTTC. Protein: CASRALRGSYNEQFF.

The chain has TRBV5-1 and TRBJ2-1; 9 nucleotides agree with TRBD2. Per germline, CDR1 SGHRS and CDR2 YFSETQ. CDR3 size: 16 residues. J was trimmed by 0 bases and V by 3 bases; bases with no gene match: 4. The CDR3 nucleotides read TGCGCCAGCAGCTCGAGACTAGCGGACTCCTACAATGAGCAGTTCTTC. It encodes CASSSRLADSYNEQFF.

This clone was seen just once. V and J are TRBV11-2 and TRBJ2-2; TRBD2 is a possible D gene (6 bases). The CDR3 has 15 amino acids. Germline loops: CDR1 SGHAT, CDR2 FQNNGV. V lost 3 bases and J 5 bases, leaving 13 bases between the germline ends. The CDR3 loop reads CASSFEGGLTGELFF. In DNA, the CDR3 is TGTGCCAGCAGCTTTGAGGGAGGACTTACCGGGGAGCTGTTTTTT.

This chain uses TRBV24-1 with TRBJ2-5; D perhaps matches TRBD2 (5 bases). The V and J ends lost 8 bases and 5 bases respectively, with 14 bases between them. The germline CDR1 and CDR2 sequences are KGHDR and SFDVKD. The CDR3 has 13 residues. CDR3 nucleotides: TGTGCCACCAACAGCCGAACGGGGGAGACCCAGTACTTC. Translation: CATNSRTGETQYF.

V gene TRBV11-2 combines with J gene TRBJ2-2; 7 bases fit TRBD1. This CDR3 is built from 15 residues. Trimming took 7 bases from V and 3 from J; bases not matched to a gene: 8. CDR1 is SGHAT and CDR2 is FQNNGV in the germline V gene. The CDR3 DNA reads TGTGCCAGCAACCCGACAGGGATGGACACCGGGGAGCTGTTTTTT. This gives the protein CASNPTGMDTGELFF.

This chain joins TRBV30 and TRBJ1-2, with D perhaps TRBD1 (5 bases). The germline CDR1 and CDR2 sequences are GTSNPN and SVGIG (reference sequence). Trimming cost V 5 bases and J 4 bases, with 23 bases left between them. CDR3 length: 16 amino acids. The CDR3 sequence is CAWVLAGADRSYGYTF. In DNA, the CDR3 is TGTGCCTGGGTCCTTGCCGGGGCGGACCGTAGCTATGGCTACACCTTC.

The chain employs TRBV9 and TRBJ1-6; 9 bases agree with TRBD1. Trimming took 5 bases from V and 6 from J; bases not matched to a gene: 9. The CDR3 sequence is 16 residues long. CDR1 and CDR2 from the germline V gene are SGDLS and YYNGEE. CDR3 loop: CASSGPGTGFNSPLHF. The CDR3 DNA reads TGTGCCAGCAGTGGACCCGGGACAGGGTTTAATTCACCCCTCCACTTT. The variable domain in full, with the rest retrieved from reference TRBV9 and TRBJ1-6, is DSGVTQTPKHLITATGQRVTLRCSPRSGDLSVYWYQQSLDQGLQFLIQYYNGEERAKGNILERFSAQQFPDLHSELNLSSLELGDSALYFCASSGPGTGFNSPLHFGNGTRLTVT.